The next 17 T cell receptor beta chains were all read from a single sample in a study of CD8 T cell repertoires and HIV-1 epitope variants. Sequencing was performed with immunoSEQ multiplex PCR; in TCRdb, only in-frame clones are kept and a portion is missing. The profile shows approximately 6,000 clones, 64% of them singletons. These receptors' targets are unknown. The sample was cultured CD8+ T cells derived from PBMCs. The receptors stem from a male donor with HIV.

This clone has a handful of counts. The chain has TRBV19 and TRBJ2-7; D remains ambiguous. CDR1 LNHDA and CDR2 SQIVND come from the germline V gene (reference sequence). The length of the CDR3 is 13 residues. Trimming shortened V by 6 bases and J by 2 bases, and 11 bases separated the two germline ends. The CDR3 sequence is CASRDPGAYEQYF. The CDR3 region has the DNA TGTGCCAGTAGGGACCCTGGCGCCTACGAGCAGTACTTC.

This clone is a singleton in its sample. V is TRBV29-1 and J is TRBJ1-1; D call uncertain. Trimming removed 1 base from V and 4 bases from J, with 13 bases in between. The germline V gene encodes CDR1 SQVTM and CDR2 ANQGSEA. There are 14 residues in the CDR3. As DNA, the CDR3 is TGCAGCGTTGAAGCGGAAGTTGGGATCACTGAAGCTTTCTTT. Translating it yields CSVEAEVGITEAFF.

The chain couples TRBV7-6 to TRBJ2-7, with 7 nucleotides matching TRBD2. Germline V gene lookup returns CDR1 SGHVS and CDR2 FNYEAQ. This CDR3 contains 15 residues. Trimming took 1 base from V and 0 from J; bases not matched to a gene: 3. The CDR3 loop is CASSLVGGSSYEQYF. The CDR3 DNA is TGTGCCAGCAGCTTAGTTGGCGGGAGCTCCTACGAGCAGTACTTC.

The rearrangement uses TRBV5-4 and TRBJ1-2, with TRBD1 identical over 8 bases. This CDR3 is built from 13 residues. Germline assignment: CDR1 SGHNT and CDR2 YYREEE (reference sequence). V shed 4 bases and J 3 bases; nucleotides not matched to a gene: 2. The CDR3 spells CASSADRDYGYTF. In DNA, the CDR3 is TGTGCCAGCAGCGCGGACAGGGACTATGGCTACACCTTC.

This rearrangement joins TRBV10-3 to TRBJ2-5; D perhaps matches TRBD1 (7 bases). CDR3 length equals 14 residues. Trimming removed 6 bases from V and 1 base from J, with 12 bases in between. Germline CDR1 and CDR2: ENHRY and SYGVKD. The CDR3 reads CAIRRDSSQETQYF. In DNA, the CDR3 is TGTGCCATCAGGCGGGACAGCAGCCAAGAGACCCAGTACTTC.

The gene calls are TRBV7-9 and TRBJ2-5; 9 bases match TRBD1. V was clipped by 5 bases and J by 1 base; unmatched bases: 8. Germline V CDR1 and CDR2: SEHNR, FQNEAQ (reference sequence). The CDR3 spans 16 residues. CDR3 sequence reads: CASSRLEQGAQETQYF. The DNA for the CDR3 is TGTGCCAGCAGCCGCCTTGAACAGGGGGCCCAAGAGACCCAGTACTTC.

This clone was seen just once. This chain connects TRBV27 to TRBJ2-7; D ambiguous. This CDR3 region has 14 residues. Germline V gene lookup returns CDR1 MNHEY and CDR2 SMNVEV (reference sequence). Trimming pared 6 bases from V and 3 bases from J, leaving 15 bases between. CDR3 coding DNA: TGTGCCAGCAGAATCGGTTCCAAATTCTACGAGCAGTACTTC. It codes for CASRIGSKFYEQYF.

This clone is termed large. V and J are TRBV4-3 and TRBJ1-4; D is ambiguous. The CDR3 loop spans 19 amino acids. Germline CDR1 is LGHNA and CDR2 is YSLEER. Deletions cut 0 bases from V and 0 bases from J, with 17 bases between. The CDR3 DNA follows: TGCGCCAGCAGCCAAGATTCAACGGGGAACATTGCAACTAATGAAAAACTGTTTTTT. This translates into CASSQDSTGNIATNEKLFF.

For this clone: At the DNA level, this CDR3 is encoded by other sequences in the same sample as well. The chain is built from TRBV6-4 and TRBJ2-3; possible D gene TRBD2, 6 bases. Germline-derived CDR1 and CDR2 are MRHNA and SNTAGT. The CDR3 covers 16 residues. V shed 6 bases and J shed 6 bases, with 22 bases lying between them. The CDR3 reads CASSIQPGTGGDTQYF. The CDR3 DNA is TGTGCCAGCAGCATACAACCGGGTACTGGGGGGGATACGCAGTATTTT.

The chain is built from TRBV7-8 and TRBJ1-1; D possibly corresponds to TRBD1 (5 bases). Germline CDR1 and CDR2: SGHVS and FQNEAQ. The CDR3 extends over 14 amino acids. V shed 4 bases and J shed 0 bases, with 9 bases lying between them. The CDR3 is CASSSGPMNTEAFF. CDR3 in DNA: TGTGCCAGCAGCTCGGGACCTATGAACACTGAAGCTTTCTTT. Combining the CDR3 with reference TRBV7-8 and TRBJ1-1 gives the whole variable domain GAGVSQSPRYKVAKRGQDVALRCDPISGHVSLFWYQQALGQGPEFLTYFQNEAQLDKSGLPSDRFFAERPEGSVSTLKIQRTQQEDSAVYLCASSSGPMNTEAFFGQGTRLTVV.

This rearrangement joins TRBV7-2 to TRBJ2-1, with TRBD2 as a possible D gene (6 bases). With 4 bases removed from V and 6 bases from J, the gap between germline ends came to 16 bases. Germline assignment: CDR1 SGHTA and CDR2 FQGNSA. The CDR3 runs to 15 residues. The CDR3: CASSSAGGSINEQFF. In DNA, the CDR3 is TGTGCCAGCAGCTCTGCTGGGGGGTCCATCAATGAGCAGTTCTTC.

As regards this clone: At one end the junction does not follow the germline gene, possibly because of a read error. The V and J genes are TRBV5-3 and TRBJ2-5, with a weak D call TRBD2 (5 bases). TRBV5-3 is known as an ORF, though its function is uncertain. This CDR3 is 15 amino acids long. Written as DNA, the CDR3 is TGTGCCAGCAGCTCCGCCGGGATAGATCAAGAGACCCAGTACTTC. This encodes CASSSAGIDQETQYF.

J is TRBJ1-1 and V is TRBV19; TRBD1 is a possible D gene (6 bases). Trimming took off 6 bases at V and 8 bases at J, with 16 bases between the two ends. This CDR3 contains 13 residues. The germline V gene encodes CDR1 LNHDA and CDR2 SQIVND (reference sequence). CDR3 bases: TGTGCCAGTAGACCTTCAACAGGGTCGGAAGCTTTCTTT. It is translated as CASRPSTGSEAFF.

This sequence joins TRBV27 and TRBJ1-2; D call uncertain. Trimming took off 1 base at V and 3 bases at J, with 9 bases between the two ends. CDR3 size: 14 residues. Germline CDR1 and CDR2: MNHEY and SMNVEV (reference sequence). The CDR3 protein is CASSLFGSDYGYTF. In nucleotides, the CDR3 is TGTGCCAGCAGTTTATTCGGCAGTGACTATGGCTACACCTTC.

This clone was observed a few times. The genes are TRBV5-6 and TRBJ2-2; D may be TRBD1 (5 bases). The CDR3 extends over 15 amino acids. Germline V CDR1 and CDR2: SGHDT, YYEEEE. V was clipped by 4 bases and J by 0 bases, with 10 bases between them. The CDR3 DNA reads TGTGCCAGCAGCCCAGGGTTCGCGAACACCGGGGAGCTGTTTTTT. Protein: CASSPGFANTGELFF.

The rearrangement uses TRBV30 and TRBJ1-2, with D uncertain. Trimming removed 5 bases from V and 4 bases from J, with 11 bases in between. The CDR3 is 12 amino acids. The V gene's germline CDR1 is GTSNPN and CDR2 SVGIG (reference sequence). The CDR3, as DNA: TGTGCCTGGGAAGATGCAGGCTATGGCTACACCTTC. Protein sequence: CAWEDAGYGYTF.

The rearrangement joins TRBV6-4 to TRBJ2-5; tentative D call: TRBD1 (5 bases). The V and J ends lost 6 bases and 6 bases respectively, with 14 bases between them. Germline assignment: CDR1 MRHNA and CDR2 SNTAGT. CDR3 length: 13 amino acids. The CDR3 DNA follows: TGTGCCAGCAGAGTTCCTAGGGGAAAGACCCAGTACTTC. Protein sequence: CASRVPRGKTQYF.